This T cell receptor beta chain stems from a study of circulating CD8 cells and anti-PD-1 response in melanoma. Notes on the study in general: Experiments were generally run without replicates.

This clonotype rates as medium-sized. Antigen: not known. Each library started from around 15 ng of total RNA using the QIAseq Immune Repertoire TCR panel. From the reads, TCRdb called clonotypes with MiXCR, one entry per CDR3 protein. The sample carries some 1,000 distinct CDR3 sequences, approximately 9.8% recorded once. Trimming removed 7 bases from V and 3 bases from J; junction bases left unmatched: 12. Germline V gives CDR1 SNHLY, CDR2 FYNNEI. The CDR3 is 15 amino acids. Live CD3+CD8+TCRalphabeta+ cells were sorted into four subsets by PD-1 and/or TIGIT. This chain links TRBV2 with TRBJ2-7; 7 bases are a match to TRBD2. This receptor was obtained from a human donor with melanoma. The starting material was CD8+ T cells from PBMCs, obtained at baseline or after one month of anti-PD-1 therapy (not recorded which). The CDR3 DNA sequence: TGTGCCAGCACCCTAAGGGAGGGAGTAGGCTACGAGCAGTACTTC. The encoded protein is CASTLREGVGYEQYF.